This T cell receptor beta chain was identified in a study of blood T cell repertoires in COVID-19. Turning to the study itself: Sources were T cells, B-cell-depleted T cells, or PBMCs; the material itself was cDNA or gDNA.

Original data processing: It was from reference gene primer amplification that nucleated cell counts were estimated. Here immunoSEQ multiplex PCR was the method, and the copy in TCRdb shows in-frame clones only, minus some. D and trimming were read from the DNA, whereas the V and J calls and clone size are those reported in that table. The repertoire holds 150,000 to 200,000 clones, with 88% as singletons. J lost 2 bases, V lost 3 bases, and 5 bases had no gene match. CDR1 and CDR2 from the germline V gene are SGHRS and YFSETQ. The CDR3 loop spans 14 amino acids. The receptor was isolated from a human donor in a cohort sampled during active COVID-19. The chain is built from TRBV5-1 and TRBJ2-7; TRBD1 agrees at 7 bases. Sequenced input: peripheral blood. The CDR3 reads CASSSGTVTYEQYF. The CDR3 bases are TGCGCCAGCAGCTCCGGGACAGTAACCTACGAGCAGTACTTC.